The 11 T cell receptor beta chains given below trace back to one sample, sequenced in a study of blood T cell repertoires in COVID-19. The method was immunoSEQ multiplex PCR; TCRdb's version includes in-frame clones alone and lacks a portion of them. Here the sample spans some 290,000 clones, around nine tenths being singletons. Specimen: PBMCs or T cells enriched from blood (not recorded which). Source of these receptors: a woman aged 25-40 years who had been exposed to COVID-19.

The V gene is TRBV9, the J gene TRBJ1-5, with TRBD1 matching over 11 bases. The CDR3 is 14 amino acids. Per germline, CDR1 SGDLS and CDR2 YYNGEE. V lost 6 bases and J lost 6; bases outside the gene matches: 5. CDR3 amino acids: CASNEGTGGQPQHF. CDR3 in DNA: TGTGCCAGCAACGAAGGGACAGGGGGTCAGCCCCAGCATTTT. The full variable domain, in which reference TRBV9 and TRBJ1-5 provide the parts outside the CDR3, is DSGVTQTPKHLITATGQRVTLRCSPRSGDLSVYWYQQSLDQGLQFLIQYYNGEERAKGNILERFSAQQFPDLHSELNLSSLELGDSALYFCASNEGTGGQPQHFGDGTRLSIL.

This clone was recorded only once. V and J are TRBV27 and TRBJ2-5; D unresolved. Germline loops: CDR1 MNHEY, CDR2 SMNVEV (reference sequence). This CDR3 has 13 residues. The V gene lost 4 bases and the J gene lost 5 bases, with 11 bases spanning the gap. The CDR3 loop reads CASSSMVGETQYF. Here the CDR3 DNA reads TGTGCCAGCAGTTCGATGGTCGGGGAGACCCAGTACTTC.

The CDR3 is CASSLVDRGEAFF. The DNA of the CDR3 is TGTGCCAGCTCACTCGTGGACAGGGGGGAAGCTTTCTTT. The chain carries TRBV18 and TRBJ1-1, with 10 positions matching TRBD1. The CDR3 totals 13 residues. The germline CDR1 and CDR2 sequences are KGHSH and LQKENI. Trimming at V came to 4 bases and at J to 8 bases, leaving 4 bases not matched to a gene.

The chain carries TRBV7-6 and TRBJ2-2, with D tentatively TRBD2 (6 bases). The germline V and J ends were trimmed by 3 bases and 8 bases, with 13 bases remaining between them. The germline gives CDR1 SGHVS, CDR2 FNYEAQ. The CDR3 contains 14 residues. The CDR3 reads CASSFRERRGELFF. CDR3 coding DNA: TGTGCCAGCAGCTTCCGGGAGAGACGTGGGGAGCTGTTTTTT.

The CDR3 DNA reads TGCGCCAGCAGCCACTGGCCTGGACAGGGTGAGACCCAGTACTTC. Protein product: CASSHWPGQGETQYF. This rearrangement joins TRBV4-3 to TRBJ2-5; 8 positions match TRBD1. CDR1 and CDR2 from the germline V gene are LGHNA and YSLEER. The trim removed 3 bases at V and 5 bases at J, leaving 8 bases unmatched. The CDR3 runs 15 residues.

This clone occurred once. The V and J genes are TRBV5-4 and TRBJ2-3; 7 bases agree with TRBD2. Germline V gives CDR1 SGHNT, CDR2 YYREEE (reference sequence). The ends lost 5 bases at V and 1 base at J; junction bases unmatched: 7. This CDR3 has 15 amino acids. In nucleotides, the CDR3 is TGTGCCAGCAGGCCGGGGGGACGGGGCACAGATACGCAGTATTTT. Translation gives CASRPGGRGTDTQYF.

This chain uses TRBV3-1 (or the pseudogene TRBV3-2) with TRBJ2-5, with no clear D. The V and J ends lost 1 base and 9 bases respectively, with 9 bases between them. This CDR3 has 12 residues. The germline CDR1 and CDR2 sequences are LGHDT and YNNKEL (reference sequence). The CDR3 protein is CASSQGGPAQYF. As DNA, the CDR3 is TGTGCCAGCAGCCAAGGAGGCCCGGCCCAGTACTTC.

The chain joins TRBV11-2 to TRBJ1-2, with D perhaps TRBD1 (5 bases). The CDR3 is 14 amino acids. CDR1 SGHAT and CDR2 FQNNGV come from the germline V gene. Trimming took off 3 bases at V and 3 bases at J, with 11 bases between the two ends. CDR3 sequence (DNA): TGTGCCAGCAGCTTTTCGGACACATACTATGGCTACACCTTC. The encoded protein is CASSFSDTYYGYTF.

The chain uses TRBV24-1 and TRBJ1-2; D call uncertain. Between the trimmed V and J ends, which lost 4 bases and 2 bases, there was a span of 10 bases. Germline-derived CDR1 and CDR2 are KGHDR and SFDVKD. The CDR3 spans 14 residues. For the CDR3, the DNA is TGTGCCACCAGTGACCAATTGTCAAACTATGGCTACACCTTC. This gives the protein CATSDQLSNYGYTF.

The rearrangement uses TRBV7-9 and TRBJ1-3; tentatively, D is TRBD1 (6 bases). This CDR3 region has 17 residues. The V gene's germline CDR1 is SEHNR and CDR2 FQNEAQ (reference sequence). Trimming took 2 bases from V and 6 from J, leaving 20 bases between them. CDR3 DNA: TGTGCCAGCAGCTTATCCCCAATGCCCAGGACAGAAAACACCATATATTTT. It specifies CASSLSPMPRTENTIYF.

This chain joins TRBV4-1 and TRBJ2-3; D is unresolved. V lost 4 bases and J 6 bases, leaving 8 bases between the germline ends. CDR1 and CDR2 from the germline V gene are MGHRA and YSYEKL. The CDR3 sequence is 12 residues long. CDR3 residues: CASSPSGDTQYF. In DNA, the CDR3 is TGCGCCAGCAGCCCGTCCGGGGATACGCAGTATTTT.